What follows are 2 T cell receptor beta chains derived from one specimen sequenced in a study of cytomegalovirus exposure and HLA in healthy donors (dated 2017 in TCRdb). Library preparation employed the immunoSEQ multiplex PCR assay. For the multiplex PCR, a mixture combining 60 forward primers for TCR Vbeta segments and 13 reverse primers for TCR Jbeta segments was used. The table comes from immuneACCESS by way of TCRdb, which keeps in-frame sequences with V and J called. Part of the clones is missing from these tables; in studies checked, under half for an unresolved V gene and the rest for unknown reasons. This sample lists roughly 180,000 clones; about 79% were detected once. The top ten constitute around 0.71% of the sample. The sample taken for sequencing was PBMCs. These receptors were collected from a female donor in good health and CMV-seronegative.

The chain couples TRBV30 to TRBJ2-5; D unresolved. Trimming shortened V by 3 bases and J by 4 bases, and 12 bases separated the two germline ends. The CDR3 covers 13 residues. The germline V gene encodes CDR1 GTSNPN and CDR2 SVGIG (reference sequence). This CDR3 reads CAWSYGHAETQYF. The CDR3 DNA follows: TGTGCCTGGAGCTATGGGCACGCAGAGACCCAGTACTTC.

V is TRBV2 and J is TRBJ2-3; the match to TRBD2 covers 7 bases. The CDR3 is 14 residues long. V lost 8 bases and J lost 4; bases outside the gene matches: 9. From germline, CDR1 is SNHLY and CDR2 FYNNEI. Here the CDR3 DNA reads TGTGCCAGCGGGGGAGGGACGTCGGCAGATACGCAGTATTTT. Residues: CASGGGTSADTQYF.